This T cell receptor beta chain is drawn from a study of CD8+CD57+ T cells in acquired aplastic anemia. The CDR3 is made up of 15 amino acids. Looked up from germline, CDR1 is SGHRS and CDR2 is YFSETQ. Concerning this clonotype: As yet, its antigen is unknown. An end of the junction differs from the germline gene, which may be a read error.

Genomic DNA acted as the template from which TCR beta VDJ combination and CDR3 sequence profiling were carried out. Each CDR3 protein is one row after TCRdb ran MiXCR on the reads. This repertoire shows about 220,000 distinct CDR3 sequences, about 37% found once; its top ten account for roughly 1.1%. General study results and limits: Common to patients and controls were approximately 30 CD8+ CDR3 sequences. Between the patient and control groups, CD8+ Simpson's diversity did not differ significantly.

The chain couples TRBV5-1 to TRBJ1-2; D not resolved. The receptor comes from a human donor in good health, serving as a control. Source material: sorted CD4+, CD8+, or CD8+CD57+ T cells (not recorded which) from PBMCs. DNA for the CDR3: TGCGCCAGCAGCTTGGAGGCCCAGGAGAACTATGGCTGCACCTTC. This codes for CASSLEAQENYGCTF. The full variable domain, its missing parts supplied by reference TRBV5-1 and TRBJ1-2, is KAGVTQTPRYLIKTRGQQVTLSCSPISGHRSVSWYQQTPGQGLQFLFEYFSETQRNKGNFPGRFSGRQFSNSRSEMNVSTLELGDSALYLCASSLEAQENYGCTFGSGTRLTVV.